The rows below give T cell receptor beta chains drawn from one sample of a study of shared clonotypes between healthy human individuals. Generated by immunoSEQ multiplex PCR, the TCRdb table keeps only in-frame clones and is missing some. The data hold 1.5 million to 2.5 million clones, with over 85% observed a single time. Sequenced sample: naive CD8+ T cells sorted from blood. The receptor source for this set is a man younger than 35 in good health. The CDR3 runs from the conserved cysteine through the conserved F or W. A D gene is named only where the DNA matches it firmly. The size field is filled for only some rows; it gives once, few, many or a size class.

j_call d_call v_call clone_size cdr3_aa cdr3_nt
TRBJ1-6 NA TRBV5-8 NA CASSLSGVGSPLHF TGTGCCAGCAGCTTGAGCGGGGTGGGTTCACCCCTCCACTTT
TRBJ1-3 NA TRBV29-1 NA CSVDGGYDSGNTIYF TGCAGCGTTGACGGGGGTTACGACTCTGGAAACACCATATATTTT
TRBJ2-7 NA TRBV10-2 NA CASVNLRGSYEQYF TGCGCCAGCGTCAACCTTCGGGGCTCCTACGAGCAGTACTTC
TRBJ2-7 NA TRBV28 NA CASSLVPSYEQYF TGTGCCAGCAGTTTAGTCCCCTCCTACGAGCAGTACTTC
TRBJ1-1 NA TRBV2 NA CASRPKGPGVGTEAFF TGTGCCAGCAGGCCGAAAGGCCCTGGAGTCGGCACTGAAGCTTTCTTT
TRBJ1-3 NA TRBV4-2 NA CASATPVEAGNTIYF TGTGCCAGCGCAACCCCAGTGGAAGCTGGAAACACCATATATTTT
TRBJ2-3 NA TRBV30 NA CAWSKVGSGADTQYF TGTGCCTGGAGTAAAGTCGGGTCGGGGGCAGATACGCAGTATTTT
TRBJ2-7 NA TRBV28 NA CASSPTESHSQYF TGTGCCAGCAGTCCCACGGAATCTCATTCGCAGTACTTC
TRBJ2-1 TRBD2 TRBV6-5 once CASTHRGGAHNEQFF TGTGCCAGCACTCACCGCGGGGGGGCCCACAATGAGCAGTTCTTC
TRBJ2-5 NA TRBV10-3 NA CAISKGGEEETQYF TGTGCCATCAGTAAAGGGGGGGAGGAGGAGACCCAGTACTTC
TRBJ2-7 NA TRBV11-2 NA CASSLSASPYEQYF TGTGCCAGCAGCTTATCGGCCAGTCCCTACGAGCAGTACTTC
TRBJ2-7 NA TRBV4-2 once CASSQDGSLQYF TGTGCCAGCAGCCAAGATGGGAGCCTGCAGTACTTC
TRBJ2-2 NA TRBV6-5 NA CATRQGPGELFF TGTGCCACCCGTCAGGGGCCCGGGGAGCTGTTTTTT
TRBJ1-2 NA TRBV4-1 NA CASSHRDIPYGYTF TGCGCCAGCAGCCACCGGGACATACCCTATGGCTACACCTTC
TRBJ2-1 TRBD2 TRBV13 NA CASSSLAGGPGNEQFF TGTGCCAGCAGTTCCCTAGCGGGAGGGCCGGGTAATGAGCAGTTCTTC
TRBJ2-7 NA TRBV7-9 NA CASSLPGVFGYEQYF TGTGCCAGCAGCTTACCCGGGGTGTTCGGCTACGAGCAGTACTTC
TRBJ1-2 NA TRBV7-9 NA CASSPPPGRRNSNYGYTF TGTGCCAGCAGCCCGCCCCCGGGACGACGGAACTCTAACTATGGCTACACCTTC
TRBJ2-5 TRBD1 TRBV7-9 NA CASSLGGGVEETQYF TGTGCCAGCAGCTTAGGAGGGGGCGTGGAAGAGACCCAGTACTTC
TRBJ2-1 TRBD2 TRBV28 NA CASSSFYRGGPTNTYNEQFF TGTGCCAGCAGTTCCTTCTACCGCGGGGGGCCCACCAATACCTACAATGAGCAGTTCTTC
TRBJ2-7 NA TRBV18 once CASSPEGSEQYF TGTGCCAGCTCACCAGAAGGGAGCGAGCAGTACTTC
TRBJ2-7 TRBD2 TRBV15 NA CATSFGTSGSYEQYF TGTGCCACCAGCTTCGGGACTAGCGGTTCCTACGAGCAGTACTTC
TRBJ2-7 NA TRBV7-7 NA CASSLRESYEQYF TGTGCTAGCAGCTTAAGGGAATCCTACGAGCAGTACTTC
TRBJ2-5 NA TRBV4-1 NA CASSQSGREETQYF TGCGCCAGCAGCCAATCGGGCAGGGAAGAGACCCAGTACTTC
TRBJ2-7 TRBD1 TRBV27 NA CASRGTGREQYF TGTGCCAGCAGGGGGACAGGTCGGGAGCAGTACTTC
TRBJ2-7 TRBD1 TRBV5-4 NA CASSFGQVEQYF TGTGCCAGCAGCTTCGGACAGGTCGAGCAGTACTTC
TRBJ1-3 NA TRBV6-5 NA CASSYSDGSSGNTIYF TGTGCCAGCAGTTACTCGGACGGTAGCTCTGGAAACACCATATATTTT
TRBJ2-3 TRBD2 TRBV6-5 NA CASSSTAGLADTQYF TGTGCCAGCAGTTCCACAGCGGGACTGGCAGATACGCAGTATTTT